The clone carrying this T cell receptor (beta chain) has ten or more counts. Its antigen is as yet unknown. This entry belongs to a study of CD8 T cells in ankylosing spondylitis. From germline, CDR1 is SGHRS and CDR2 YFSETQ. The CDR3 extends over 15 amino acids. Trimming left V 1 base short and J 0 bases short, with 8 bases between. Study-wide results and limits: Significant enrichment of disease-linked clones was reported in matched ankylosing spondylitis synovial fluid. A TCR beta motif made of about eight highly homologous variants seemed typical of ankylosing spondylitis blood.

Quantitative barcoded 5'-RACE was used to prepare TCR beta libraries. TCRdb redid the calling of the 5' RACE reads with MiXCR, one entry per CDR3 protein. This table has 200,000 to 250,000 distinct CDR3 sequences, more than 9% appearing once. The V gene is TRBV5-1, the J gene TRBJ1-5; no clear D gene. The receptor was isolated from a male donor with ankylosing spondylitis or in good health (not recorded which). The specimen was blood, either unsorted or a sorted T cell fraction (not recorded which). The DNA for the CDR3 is TGCGCCAGCAGCTTGAATGGGTTTAGCAATCAGCCCCAGCATTTT. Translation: CASSLNGFSNQPQHF.